The source of this T cell receptor beta chain is a study of response to subunit inactivated influenza vaccine. This CDR3 comprises 15 residues. CDR1 and CDR2 from the germline V gene are DFQATT and SNEGSKA (reference sequence). Trimming stripped 1 base from V and 5 bases from J, with 17 bases between. TCRdb analysed the RT-PCR reads with MiXCR anew, one entry per CDR3 protein. The sample yields 500,000 to 550,000 distinct CDR3 sequences, around 25% seen once. These same records also appear under a second study, on T cells expressing NK-cell markers. In that study: The cDNA for TCR beta came from 5'RACE template switching with UMIs. Anti-gamma-delta TCR antibody use in several experiments restricted sorting to alpha-beta TCR T cells. In five or six donors, dominant CD3+CD56+NKG2C+ clonotypes ranked among the top 10 CD8+ clonotypes.

This sample comprised CD4+ T cells sorted from PBMCs, obtained roughly 12 days after vaccination. The TCR comes from a man aged 45 to 65 who received an inactivated influenza vaccine. The chain is built from TRBV20-1 and TRBJ2-5; tentative D call: TRBD1 (6 bases). DNA of the CDR3: TGCAGTGCTAGAGTTTTAACAGGGAGTGGTGAGACCCAGTACTTC. It yields the protein CSARVLTGSGETQYF.